This T cell receptor beta chain derives from a study of early T cells in non-severe SARS-CoV-2 infection. This clonotype was detected only a few times. Attached unique molecular identifiers marked individual cDNA molecules. TCRdb redid the calling of the 5' RACE reads with MiXCR, one entry per CDR3 protein. The sample has about 55,000 distinct CDR3 sequences; about 13% are singletons. Sequences were derived from whole blood, sampled at baseline. This clonotype originated in an adult who was a healthcare worker with PCR-confirmed SARS-CoV-2 infection or an uninfected control (not recorded which).

The CDR3: CASSSTGELFF. CDR3 DNA sequence: TGCGCCAGCAGCTCTACCGGGGAGCTGTTTTTT. The J gene is TRBJ2-2, the V gene TRBV5-1; D remains unclear. Trimming stripped 3 bases from V and 5 bases from J, with 2 bases between. Germline V gene data show CDR1 as SGHRS and CDR2 as YFSETQ. The CDR3 contains 11 residues.